This T cell receptor beta chain is from a study of immune evolution from preneoplasia to lung adenocarcinoma. Study-wide points: Normal lung had the highest top T cell clone frequencies. Clonality was highest in normal lung, lower in later-stage lesions apparently.

After pathologic assessment, macro-dissection selected premalignant or tumor cells for extraction. The germline CDR1 and CDR2 sequences are MGHDK and SYGVNS. V was pared by 6 bases and J by 4 bases, with 7 bases between. This CDR3 region has 12 residues. TCRdb keeps only in-frame clones here, not all; method: immunoSEQ multiplex PCR. The sample holds roughly 4,600 clones, 60% to 85% seen once. This clone was seen a handful of times. Its specificity is unknown. Source material: FFPE lung adenocarcinoma in situ tissue. The chain has TRBV25-1 and TRBJ1-5; unclear D gene. This receptor was identified in a person aged 55-85 years with lung adenocarcinoma. The CDR3 DNA is TGTGCCAGCAGGGAGGGAAATCAGCCCCAGCATTTT. It codes for CASREGNQPQHF.